This T cell receptor beta chain was observed in a study of blood T cells in healthy people across ages. Study outcomes and limitations: Naive CD4+ cell counts and diversity both ran higher in long-lived than in aged donors. Age advanced and TCR beta diversity per million T cells fell, roughly linearly.

As for this clonotype: Its matching antigen is unknown.

Next came a second PCR, run for about 7 to 12 cycles, which used a sample-barcoded 5' primer along with a J-beta primer mix. TCRdb re-called the 5' RACE reads through MiXCR, storing one row per CDR3 protein. The table records over a million distinct CDR3 sequences, approximately 43% of them present only once. They isolated at least 6 million PBMCs from each sample. This CDR3 is built from 14 residues. Germline CDR1 is SGHTA and CDR2 is FQGNSA. V dropped 3 bases and J dropped 10 bases, with 16 bases sitting between them. Sequenced input: blood. The V call is TRBV7-2, the J call TRBJ2-1, with D possibly being TRBD1 (5 bases). The clonotype was recovered from a woman aged 18 to 35 in good health. The CDR3 sequence is CASSLDNFSYEQFF. Written as DNA, the CDR3 is TGTGCCAGCAGCTTGGACAATTTTTCCTACGAGCAGTTCTTC.